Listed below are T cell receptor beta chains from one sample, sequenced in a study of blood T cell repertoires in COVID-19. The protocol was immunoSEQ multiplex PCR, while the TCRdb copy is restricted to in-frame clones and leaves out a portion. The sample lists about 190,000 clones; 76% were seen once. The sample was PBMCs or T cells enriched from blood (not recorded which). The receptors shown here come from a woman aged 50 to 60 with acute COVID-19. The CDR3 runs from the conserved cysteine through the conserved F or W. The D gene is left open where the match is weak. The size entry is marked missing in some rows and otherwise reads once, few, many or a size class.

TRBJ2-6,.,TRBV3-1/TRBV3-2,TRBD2,TGTGCCAGCAGCCTCGATCTAGCGGGGGGGCCTGGGGCCAACGTCCTGACTTTC,CASSLDLAGGPGANVLTF
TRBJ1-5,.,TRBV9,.,TGTGCCAGCAGCCCTACACCCGGGGTAGGTAATCAGCCCCAGCATTTT,CASSPTPGVGNQPQHF
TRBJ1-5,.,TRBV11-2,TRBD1,TGTGCCAGCAGCGTCGGACAGGGGGCCCAGCCCCAGCATTTT,CASSVGQGAQPQHF
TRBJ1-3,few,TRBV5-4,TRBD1,TGTGCCAGCAGCCCTGGGGCCTTACAGGGGGCGGGAAACACCATATATTTT,CASSPGALQGAGNTIYF
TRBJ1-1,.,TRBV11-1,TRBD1,TGTGCCAGCAGCTTAGGGACAGGGGGCGGTGCTGAAGCTTTCTTT,CASSLGTGGGAEAFF
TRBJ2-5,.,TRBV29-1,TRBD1,TGCAGCCCCCGACCCCGGACAGGGATGGCCGAGGCGCCAGAGACCCAGTACTTC,CSPRPRTGMAEAPETQYF
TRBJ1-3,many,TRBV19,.,TGTGCCAGTAGTATGGAGGCGAGCTCTGGAAACACCATATATTTT,CASSMEASSGNTIYF
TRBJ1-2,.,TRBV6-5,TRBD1,TGTGCCAGCAGGGTAACAGGGGGCTATGGCTACACCTTC,CASRVTGGYGYTF
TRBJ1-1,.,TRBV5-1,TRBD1,TGCGCCAGCAGCTTGGGGGACAGGGTGAACACTGAAGCTTTCTTT,CASSLGDRVNTEAFF
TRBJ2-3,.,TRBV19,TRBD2,TGTGCCAGTAGTAGAGCGGGGGGGCCGAGGACAGATACGCAGTATTTT,CASSRAGGPRTDTQYF
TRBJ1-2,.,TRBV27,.,TGTGCCAGCAGTTTAAGGGGGACAACGTCTTATGGCTACACCTTC,CASSLRGTTSYGYTF
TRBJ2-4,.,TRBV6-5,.,TGTGCCAGCAGCTCAGGGTCGGGAGCCAAAAACATTCAGTACTTC,CASSSGSGAKNIQYF
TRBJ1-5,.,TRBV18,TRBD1,TGTGCCAGCTCAGCGACAGGGACATCTCTGGGGCAGCCCCAGCATTTT,CASSATGTSLGQPQHF
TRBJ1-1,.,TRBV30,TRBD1,TGTGCCTGGAGTGCCAGGGGGCGAGGAGAAGCTTTCTTT,CAWSARGRGEAFF
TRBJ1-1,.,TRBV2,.,TGTGCCAGCAGTGGACAGATGAACACTGAAGCTTTCTTT,CASSGQMNTEAFF
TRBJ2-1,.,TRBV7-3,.,TGTGCCAGCAGCTGGACCGGGGGTCGAAATGAGCAGTTCTTC,CASSWTGGRNEQFF
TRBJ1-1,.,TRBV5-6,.,TGTGCCAGCAGCTTTCCCGGTCCCACTGAAGCTTTCTTT,CASSFPGPTEAFF
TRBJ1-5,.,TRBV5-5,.,TGTGCCAGCAGCTTGACGGGGTATAGCAATCAGCCCCAGCATTTT,CASSLTGYSNQPQHF
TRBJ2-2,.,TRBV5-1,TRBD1,TGCGCCAGCGGAACCGACAGGGCAAGAGCCGGGGAGCTGTTTTTT,CASGTDRARAGELFF
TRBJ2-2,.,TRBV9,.,TGTGCCAGCAGCGCCCGCGTTACCGGGGAGCTGTTTTTT,CASSARVTGELFF
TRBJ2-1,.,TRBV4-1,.,TGCGCCAGCAGCCAAGTTACAGGCTACAATGAGCAGTTCTTC,CASSQVTGYNEQFF
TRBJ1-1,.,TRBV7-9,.,TGTGCCAGCAGCGCGAAAGGGGGAACGGACACTGAAGCTTTCTTT,CASSAKGGTDTEAFF
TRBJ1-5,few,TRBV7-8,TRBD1,TGTGCCAGCAGCGCCAGGGGGCCCTATAGCAATCAGCCCCAGCATTTT,CASSARGPYSNQPQHF
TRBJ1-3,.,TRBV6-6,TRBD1,TGTGCCAGCAGTCCACGGACAGGGCCCTCTGGAAACACCATATATTTT,CASSPRTGPSGNTIYF
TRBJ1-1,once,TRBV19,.,TGTGCCAGCCGGGTGGGCACTGAAGCTTTCTTT,CASRVGTEAFF
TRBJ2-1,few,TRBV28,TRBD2,TGTGCCAGCAGTTTCCCGGGGGGGGAGAGGGACAATGAGCAGTTCTTC,CASSFPGGERDNEQFF
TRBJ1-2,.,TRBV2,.,TGTGCCAGCAGTGATCTGGGGGGGGATGGCTACACCTTC,CASSDLGGDGYTF
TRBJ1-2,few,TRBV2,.,TGTGCCAGCAATCCAAGGCGGACAGTCAACTATGGCTACACCTTC,CASNPRRTVNYGYTF
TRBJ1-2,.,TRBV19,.,TGTGCCAGTACCGCCCGGGCGCAAGGGGGCTATGGCTACACCTTC,CASTARAQGGYGYTF
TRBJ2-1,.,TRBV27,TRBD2,TGTGCCAGCAGTTTAGCGGGGGGGCTCAATGAGCAGTTCTTC,CASSLAGGLNEQFF
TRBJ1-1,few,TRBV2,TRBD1,TGTGCCAGCAGTGAAGGACAGGGAGGTTTCACTGAAGCTTTCTTT,CASSEGQGGFTEAFF
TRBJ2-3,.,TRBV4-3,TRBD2,TGCGCCAGCAGCCTGGGACTAGACCCATCACAAAATACGCAGTATTTT,CASSLGLDPSQNTQYF
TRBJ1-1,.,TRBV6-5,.,TGTGCCAGCATCCTGACAGCGAACACTGAAGCTTTCTTT,CASILTANTEAFF
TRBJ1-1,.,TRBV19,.,TGTGCCAGTAGTCCCAGGAGGTTGAACACTGAAGCTTTCTTT,CASSPRRLNTEAFF
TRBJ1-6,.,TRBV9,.,TGTGCCAGCAGCCTACGGACAGAGAATTCACCCCTCCACTTT,CASSLRTENSPLHF
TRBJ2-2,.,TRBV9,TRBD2,TGTGCCAGCAGCGTAGATTCGGGGGGCACCGGGGAGCTGTTTTTT,CASSVDSGGTGELFF
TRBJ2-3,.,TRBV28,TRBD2,TGTGCCAGCAGGGGACTAGCGGGGGGGCCTGGCACAGATACGCAGTATTTT,CASRGLAGGPGTDTQYF
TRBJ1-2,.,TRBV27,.,TGTGCCAGCAGTTTGGGCAGGGGAGCTAACTATGGCTACACCTTC,CASSLGRGANYGYTF
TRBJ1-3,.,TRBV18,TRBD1,TGTGCCAGCTCACCCAGGGGGAGTTCTGGAAACACCATATATTTT,CASSPRGSSGNTIYF
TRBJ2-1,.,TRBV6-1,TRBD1,TGTGCCAGCAGTCAGGGACAGGGATTTGAGCAGTTCTTC,CASSQGQGFEQFF
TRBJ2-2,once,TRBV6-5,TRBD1,TGTGCCAGCAGATGGGGACAGGGTTCCACCGGGGAGCTGTTTTTT,CASRWGQGSTGELFF
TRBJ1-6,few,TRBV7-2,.,TGTGCCACCTCCGGGGGGCAGCGTAATTCACCCCTCCACTTT,CATSGGQRNSPLHF
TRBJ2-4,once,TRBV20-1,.,TGCAGTGTAAATCTGGAGAGCATTCAGTACTTC,CSVNLESIQYF
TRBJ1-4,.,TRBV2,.,TGTGCCAGCAGTGCTTCACTGGCAACTAATGAAAAACTGTTTTTT,CASSASLATNEKLFF
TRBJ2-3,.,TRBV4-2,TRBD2,TGTGTCAGCAGCCAATTGGGACTAGCGGGGAGCACAGATACGCAGTATTTT,CVSSQLGLAGSTDTQYF
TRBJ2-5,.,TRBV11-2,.,TGTGCCAGCAGCCCAGGGCAGGGTCCGGGCTTGGAGACCCAGTACTTC,CASSPGQGPGLETQYF
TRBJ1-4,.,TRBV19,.,TGTGCCAGTAGTACCCAAACAACAGGGCTTCGTCTGTTTTTT,CASSTQTTGLRLFF
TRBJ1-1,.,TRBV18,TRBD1,TGTGCCAGCTCAGGACAGGGGAACACTGAAGCTTTCTTT,CASSGQGNTEAFF
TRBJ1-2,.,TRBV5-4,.,TGTGCCAGCAGCCTAGGGGGGGGCCAGCACTATGGCTACACCTTC,CASSLGGGQHYGYTF
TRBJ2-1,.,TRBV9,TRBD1,TGTGCCAGCAGCGTACCCACACAGGGGGCCGCCGGCGTTGAGCAGTTCTTC,CASSVPTQGAAGVEQFF
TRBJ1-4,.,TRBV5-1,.,TGCGCCAGCAGCTTAGGCTCAGGGGAAAAACTGTTTTTT,CASSLGSGEKLFF
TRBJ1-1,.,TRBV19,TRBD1,TGTGCCAGTAAGGAGGGGACAGGGCTGGGGAACACTGAAGCTTTCTTT,CASKEGTGLGNTEAFF
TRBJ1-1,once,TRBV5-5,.,TGTGCCAGCAGCCCTACTCCAACAGGGTCGAACACTGAAGCTTTCTTT,CASSPTPTGSNTEAFF
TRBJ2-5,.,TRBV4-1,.,TGCGCCAGCAGCCAAGATGATTGGGCAGACCAAGAGACCCAGTACTTC,CASSQDDWADQETQYF
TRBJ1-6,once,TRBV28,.,TGTGCCAGCAGGTACTATTCGAACGGACCCCTCCACTTT,CASRYYSNGPLHF
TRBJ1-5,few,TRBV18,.,TGTGCCAGCTCAACGGGGGATCAGCCCCAGCATTTT,CASSTGDQPQHF
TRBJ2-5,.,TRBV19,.,TGTGCCAGTAGTAAACAGGGATGGTGGGAGACCCAGTACTTC,CASSKQGWWETQYF